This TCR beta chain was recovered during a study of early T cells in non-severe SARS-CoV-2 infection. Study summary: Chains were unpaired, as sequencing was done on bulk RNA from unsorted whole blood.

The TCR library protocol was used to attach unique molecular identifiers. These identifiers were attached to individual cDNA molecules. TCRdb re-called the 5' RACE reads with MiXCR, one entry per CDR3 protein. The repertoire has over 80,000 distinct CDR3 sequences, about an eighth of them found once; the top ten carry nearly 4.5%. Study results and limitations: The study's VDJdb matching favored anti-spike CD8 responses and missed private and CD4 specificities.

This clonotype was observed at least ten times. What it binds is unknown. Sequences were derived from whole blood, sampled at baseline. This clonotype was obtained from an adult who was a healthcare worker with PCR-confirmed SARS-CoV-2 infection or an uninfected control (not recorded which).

The CDR3 here is CASLQANVNTEAFF. The CDR3 DNA follows: TGTGCCTCGCTACAGGCGAATGTGAACACTGAAGCTTTCTTT. The J gene is TRBJ1-1, the V gene TRBV19, with D perhaps TRBD1 (5 bases). The germline gives CDR1 LNHDA, CDR2 SQIVND (reference sequence). V was clipped by 11 bases and J by 0 bases, with 16 bases between them. This CDR3 has 14 residues.